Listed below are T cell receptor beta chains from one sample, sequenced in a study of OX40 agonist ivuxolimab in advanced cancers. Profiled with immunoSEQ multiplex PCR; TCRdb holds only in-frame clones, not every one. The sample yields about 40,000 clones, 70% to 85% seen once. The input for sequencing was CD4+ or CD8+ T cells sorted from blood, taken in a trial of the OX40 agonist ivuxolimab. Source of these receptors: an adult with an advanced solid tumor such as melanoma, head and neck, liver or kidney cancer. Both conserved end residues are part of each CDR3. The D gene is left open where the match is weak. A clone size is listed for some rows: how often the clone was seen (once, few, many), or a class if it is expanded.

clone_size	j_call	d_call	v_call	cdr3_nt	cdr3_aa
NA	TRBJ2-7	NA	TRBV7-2	TGTGCCAGCAAGCTTAGTGGGACCGCTTCCTACGAGCAGTACTTC	CASKLSGTASYEQYF
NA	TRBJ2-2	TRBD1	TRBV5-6	TGTGCCAGCACCGACAGGGGCACCACCGGGGAGCTGTTTTTT	CASTDRGTTGELFF
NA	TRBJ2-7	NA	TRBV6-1	TGTGCCAGCCACCAGAGTTACGAGCAGTACTTC	CASHQSYEQYF
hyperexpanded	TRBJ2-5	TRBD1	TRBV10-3	TGTGCCATCAGTGCCGGGACAGGTCAGTGGGAGACCCAGTACTTC	CAISAGTGQWETQYF
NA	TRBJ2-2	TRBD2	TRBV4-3	TGCGCCAGCAGCCAAGATGACCTAGCGGGGGGGAACACCGGGGAGCTGTTTTTT	CASSQDDLAGGNTGELFF
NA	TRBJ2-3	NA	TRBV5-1	TGCGCCAGCAGCTTGGGATCCACCACCGATACGCAGTATTTT	CASSLGSTTDTQYF
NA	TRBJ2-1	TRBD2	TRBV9	TGTGCCAGCAGCGTAAGACTAGCGGGAGGTGATGAGCAGTTCTTC	CASSVRLAGGDEQFF
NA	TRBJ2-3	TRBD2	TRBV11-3	TGTGCCAGCAGCTCCTGGACTAGCGGGGGCACAGATACGCAGTATTTT	CASSSWTSGGTDTQYF
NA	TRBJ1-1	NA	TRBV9	TGTGCCAGCAGTCCAATCGGCGGTGGGGGTGAAGCTTTCTTT	CASSPIGGGGEAFF
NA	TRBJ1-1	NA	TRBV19	TGTGCCAGTAGTATATTGACTGAAGCTTTCTTT	CASSILTEAFF
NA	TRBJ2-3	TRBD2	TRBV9	TGTGCCAGCAGCGTAGGGCTAGCGGGAGGAGCAGATACGCAGTATTTT	CASSVGLAGGADTQYF
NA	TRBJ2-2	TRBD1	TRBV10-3	TGTGCCATCAGGGGACAGGGGGCCAACACCGGGGAGCTGTTTTTT	CAIRGQGANTGELFF
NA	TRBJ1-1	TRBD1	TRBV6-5	TGTGCCAGCAGTTACTCGGGACAGGGTTACACTGAAGCTTTCTTT	CASSYSGQGYTEAFF
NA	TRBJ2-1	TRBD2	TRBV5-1	TGCGCCAGCAGCGTGGGACTATTAAGCTCCTACAATGAGCAGTTCTTC	CASSVGLLSSYNEQFF
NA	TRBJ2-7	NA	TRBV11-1	TGTGCCAGCAGCTTAGGTGCCGGACCGTACGAGCAGTACTTC	CASSLGAGPYEQYF
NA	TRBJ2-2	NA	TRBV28	TGTGCTTGCCACCGTGCCACCGGGGAGCTGTTTTTT	CACHRATGELFF
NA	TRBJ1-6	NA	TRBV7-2	TGTGCCAGCAGCTTCCAGGGCTCCTATAATTCACCCCTCCACTTT	CASSFQGSYNSPLHF
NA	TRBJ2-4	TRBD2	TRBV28	TGTGCCGCCTCTGGGGCGGGGGGGTCGAAAAACATTCAGTACTTC	CAASGAGGSKNIQYF
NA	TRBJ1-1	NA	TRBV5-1	TGCGCCAGTACCCGGGAGAACACTGAAGCTTTCTTT	CASTRENTEAFF
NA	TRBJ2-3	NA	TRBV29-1	TGCAGCGTTGTACCGGATACAGCGAGATCTAGCACAGATACGCAGTATTTT	CSVVPDTARSSTDTQYF
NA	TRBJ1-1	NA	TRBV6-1	TGTGCCAGCAGTGGGAATTTTGAGGGGGTCTCGGCGACTTTTGAAGCTTTCTTT	CASSGNFEGVSATFEAFF
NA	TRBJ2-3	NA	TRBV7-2	TGTGCCAGCACCCTGCGGCCGGGGCAGGGGGATACGCAGTATTTT	CASTLRPGQGDTQYF